Listed here are 24 T cell receptor beta chains from one sample, sequenced in a study of T cells after yellow fever vaccination. MiXCR, applied by TCRdb to the 5' RACE reads, yields one record per CDR3 protein. The top ten clones hold more than 12% of a sample with almost 600,000 distinct CDR3 sequences, roughly 13% of them seen once. Sequencing used PBMCs, obtained on the day of the yellow fever booster vaccination. These receptors were taken from a young man who received the YFV17D yellow fever vaccine.

This clonotype was detected only a few times. The J gene is TRBJ2-1, the V gene TRBV5-8, with 10 nucleotides matching TRBD2. The CDR3 loop spans 15 amino acids. The germline gives CDR1 SGHTS, CDR2 YDEGEE. V was clipped by 1 base and J by 8 bases; unmatched bases: 6. CDR3 protein: CASSLLAGGKYEQFF. CDR3 DNA sequence: TGTGCCAGCAGCTTGTTAGCGGGAGGCAAGTATGAGCAGTTCTTC.

Only a few counts were recorded for this clonotype. This rearrangement joins TRBV27 to TRBJ1-1; D call uncertain. Germline V lookup: CDR1 MNHEY, CDR2 SMNVEV (reference sequence). This CDR3 has 15 residues. Trimming pared 5 bases from V and 2 bases from J, leaving 15 bases between. The CDR3 coding sequence is TGTGCCAGCAGTCCTTTCACGACGGGAAACACTGAAGCTTTCTTT. Its translation is CASSPFTTGNTEAFF.

Many counts were recorded for this clonotype. An end of the junction differs from the germline gene, which may be a read error. The J gene is TRBJ1-2, the V gene TRBV5-1; the D is unclear. The CDR3 totals 13 residues. Germline lookup yields CDR1 SGHRS and CDR2 YFSETQ. CDR3 coding DNA: TGTGCCAGCAGCTCGGGCAGTAACTATGGCTACACCTTC. Protein sequence: CASSSGSNYGYTF.

The CDR3 here is CASRPQAFNEQFF. The CDR3 nucleotides are TGTGCCAGCAGGCCACAGGCGTTCAATGAGCAGTTCTTC. This rearrangement joins TRBV7-8 to TRBJ2-1; D perhaps matches TRBD1 (5 bases). CDR1 and CDR2 from the germline V gene are SGHVS and FQNEAQ. V dropped 6 bases and J dropped 6 bases, with 12 bases sitting between them. The CDR3 loop spans 13 amino acids.

This clonotype has a handful of counts. V usage is TRBV4-3 and J usage is TRBJ2-3, with 7 bases matching TRBD2. Germline V CDR1 and CDR2: LGHNA, YSLEER. Trimming at V came to 0 bases and at J to 2 bases, leaving 2 bases not matched to a gene. The CDR3 is 15 residues long. The CDR3 DNA reads as TGCGCCAGCAGCCAAGATGGGGGGGTCACAGATACGCAGTATTTT. This codes for CASSQDGGVTDTQYF.

This clonotype has only a few counts. The chain links TRBV18 to TRBJ2-1; 12 bases agree with TRBD2. The germline V gene has CDR1 KGHSH and CDR2 LQKENI. V gave up 4 bases and J gave up 12 bases; unmatched junction bases: 10. There are 15 residues in the CDR3. CDR3: CASSQGLAGDLGQFF. CDR3 coding DNA: TGTGCCAGCTCACAGGGACTAGCGGGCGACCTGGGGCAGTTCTTC.

The chain carries TRBV3-1 and TRBJ1-5; 9 bases match TRBD1. The CDR3 length is 14 residues. Trimming removed 4 bases from V and 9 bases from J; junction bases left unmatched: 7. From germline, CDR1 is LGHDT and CDR2 YNNKEL (reference sequence). CDR3 in amino acids: CASSPRTGDGPQHF. In DNA, the CDR3 is TGTGCCAGCAGCCCCCGGACAGGGGACGGGCCCCAGCATTTT. The whole variable domain, filled in from reference TRBV3-1 and TRBJ1-5, reads DTAVSQTPKYLVTQMGNDKSIKCEQNLGHDTMYWYKQDSKKFLKIMFSYNNKELIINETVPNRFSPKSPDKAHLNLHINSLELGDSAVYFCASSPRTGDGPQHFGDGTRLSIL.

The chain has TRBV7-2 and TRBJ2-3; 7 bases map to TRBD1. V lost 5 bases to trimming and J lost 8 bases; unmatched junction nucleotides: 7. CDR3 size: 13 residues. Germline CDR1 and CDR2: SGHTA and FQGNSA. CDR3 DNA: TGTGCCAGCAGCGGCGACAGGGTTGGTACGCAGTATTTT. This translates into CASSGDRVGTQYF. Drawing the rest from reference TRBV7-2 and TRBJ2-3, the complete variable domain is GAGVSQSPSNKVTEKGKDVELRCDPISGHTALYWYRQSLGQGLEFLIYFQGNSAPDKSGLPSDRFSAERTGGSVSTLTIQRTQQEDSAVYLCASSGDRVGTQYFGPGTRLTVL.

This clonotype was recorded at least ten times. The J gene is TRBJ2-7, the V gene TRBV7-2; perhaps TRBD1 as D (5 bases). The CDR3 has 13 amino acids. CDR1 SGHTA and CDR2 FQGNSA come from the germline V gene. With 5 bases removed from V and 6 bases from J, the gap between germline ends came to 14 bases. CDR3 bases: TGTGCCAGCAGCCCAGTGGACATGGGCGAGCAGTACTTC. Translating gives CASSPVDMGEQYF.

In its sample, this clonotype was seen a few times. The V gene is TRBV5-6, the J gene TRBJ1-5, with a weak D call TRBD1 (6 bases). The V end lost 4 bases, the J end lost 1 base, and 15 bases lay between the germline ends. Germline CDR1 SGHDT, CDR2 YYEEEE. The CDR3 has 16 residues. CDR3 amino acids: CASSRTPGTSNQPQHF. CDR3 bases: TGTGCCAGCAGCCGAACCCCCGGGACAAGCAATCAGCCCCAGCATTTT.

This clonotype was observed a few times. This chain's CDR3 is CASSEKLGRQSGELFF. DNA for the CDR3: TGTGCCAGCAGTGAAAAGTTGGGCAGGCAATCCGGGGAGCTGTTTTTT. The J gene is TRBJ2-2, the V gene TRBV25-1; no definite D call. CDR3 length: 16 amino acids. Trimming shortened V by 2 bases and J by 6 bases, and 16 bases separated the two germline ends. In germline, CDR1 is MGHDK, CDR2 SYGVNS.

A few counts support this clonotype. This chain links TRBV7-2 with TRBJ2-5; 11 nucleotides agree with TRBD2. This CDR3 contains 16 residues. The germline CDR1 and CDR2 sequences are SGHTA and FQGNSA. The trim removed 5 bases at V and 2 bases at J, leaving 7 bases unmatched. CDR3 DNA sequence: TGTGCCAGCAGCGATCGACTAGCGGGACGACAAGAGACCCAGTACTTC. Residues: CASSDRLAGRQETQYF.

The V gene is TRBV18, the J gene TRBJ2-1, with 8 bases fitting TRBD1. The germline V gene encodes CDR1 KGHSH and CDR2 LQKENI. This CDR3 is built from 17 residues. The V gene end was trimmed by 1 base and the J gene end by 6 bases; junction bases not matched to a gene: 11. The CDR3: CASSPRGKDRVVNEQFF. Here the CDR3 DNA reads TGTGCCAGCTCACCACGAGGAAAGGACAGGGTGGTCAATGAGCAGTTCTTC.

This chain uses TRBV7-2 with TRBJ1-1; tentative D call: TRBD1 (5 bases). Per germline, CDR1 SGHTA and CDR2 FQGNSA. This CDR3 spans 13 amino acids. Trimming removed 6 bases at V and 6 bases at J, with 14 bases between. The DNA of the CDR3 is TGTGCCAGCAGACCTGGGGGATTCCCTGAAGCTTTCTTT. This codes for CASRPGGFPEAFF.

This clonotype has a count of ten or more. The chain has TRBV7-2 and TRBJ2-7; possibly TRBD2 for D (7 bases). The CDR3 runs to 16 residues. Germline assignment: CDR1 SGHTA and CDR2 FQGNSA. Trimming left V 1 base short and J 4 bases short, with 17 bases between. The DNA of the CDR3 is TGTGCCAGCAGCTTAGGTGGCGGGGGCAGGAGTTACGAGCAGTACTTC. The encoded protein is CASSLGGGGRSYEQYF.

V usage is TRBV5-6 and J usage is TRBJ2-1; 14 nucleotides align to TRBD2. The V gene's germline CDR1 is SGHDT and CDR2 YYEEEE. The CDR3 has 17 residues. The V and J ends lost 6 bases and 1 base, in that order; junction bases with no gene match: 6. The CDR3 DNA is TGTGCCAGCACTACGGGACTAGCGGGAGTTTCCTACAATGAGCAGTTCTTC. It translates to CASTTGLAGVSYNEQFF.

This clonotype has only a few counts. The J gene is TRBJ2-1, the V gene TRBV4-2; 12 bases map to TRBD2. The V gene's germline CDR1 is LGHNA and CDR2 YNFKEQ. The CDR3 sequence is 16 residues long. V was clipped by 0 bases and J by 10 bases; unmatched bases: 7. CDR3 loop: CASSQDLAGGRTEQFF. The CDR3 DNA sequence: TGTGCCAGCAGCCAAGATCTAGCGGGAGGGCGTACCGAGCAGTTCTTC.

V gene TRBV9 combines with J gene TRBJ2-3, with 10 bases aligning to TRBD1. Germline V gene data show CDR1 as SGDLS and CDR2 as YYNGEE. Trimming took 3 bases from V and 0 from J; bases not matched to a gene: 4. This CDR3 is built from 16 residues. CDR3 nucleotide sequence: TGTGCCAGCAGCGGGGGACAGGGGTCAAGCACAGATACGCAGTATTTT. It encodes CASSGGQGSSTDTQYF.

The V gene is TRBV7-2, the J gene TRBJ2-6; D unclear. The V and J ends lost 1 base and 0 bases respectively, with 7 bases between them. The CDR3 totals 16 residues. Germline lookup yields CDR1 SGHTA and CDR2 FQGNSA. CDR3 in amino acids: CASSLGPGSGANVLTF. The CDR3 nucleotides read TGTGCCAGCAGCTTAGGGCCGGGCTCTGGGGCCAACGTCCTGACTTTC. Using reference TRBV7-2 and TRBJ2-6 for the parts outside the CDR3, the full variable domain is GAGVSQSPSNKVTEKGKDVELRCDPISGHTALYWYRQSLGQGLEFLIYFQGNSAPDKSGLPSDRFSAERTGGSVSTLTIQRTQQEDSAVYLCASSLGPGSGANVLTFGAGSRLTVL.

This clonotype was seen a few times. The rearrangement joins TRBV3-1 to TRBJ1-1; D unclear. Germline lookup yields CDR1 LGHDT and CDR2 YNNKEL (reference sequence). This CDR3 is 14 amino acids long. Trimming took off 1 base at V and 4 bases at J, with 10 bases between the two ends. DNA for the CDR3: TGTGCCAGCAGCCAAGCACGGGGATTCACTGAAGCTTTCTTT. Translating it yields CASSQARGFTEAFF.

The chain has TRBV27 and TRBJ2-7; D could derive from TRBD1 or TRBD2 (6 bases each). CDR3 length: 16 amino acids. Trimming removed 2 bases at V and 8 bases at J, with 22 bases between. Germline CDR1 reads MNHEY; CDR2 reads SMNVEV (reference sequence). CDR3 in DNA: TGTGCCAGCAGTTTAAAAGGGGGAGGTGCCTCATATCAGCAGTACTTC. Amino acid sequence: CASSLKGGGASYQQYF.

This clonotype was observed a few times. The gene calls are TRBV5-1 and TRBJ2-7; 9 bases are a match to TRBD2. CDR1 is SGHRS and CDR2 is YFSETQ in the germline V gene. With V trimmed by 0 bases and J by 2 bases, 3 bases remained unmatched. The CDR3 loop spans 15 amino acids. The CDR3 DNA follows: TGCGCCAGCAGCTTGGAGGTAGCGGGAGCCTACGAGCAGTACTTC. Protein product: CASSLEVAGAYEQYF.

This clonotype showed up just a few times. The chain joins TRBV7-2 to TRBJ2-1; 7 bases match TRBD1. The germline CDR1 and CDR2 sequences are SGHTA and FQGNSA. Trimming at V came to 2 bases and at J to 4 bases, leaving 8 bases not matched to a gene. The CDR3 has 16 amino acids. In DNA, the CDR3 is TGTGCCAGCAGCTTAATGGCGGACAGGTATTACAATGAGCAGTTCTTC. Translated: CASSLMADRYYNEQFF.

This clonotype was detected only a few times. CDR3 protein: CASSYVGSQDTQYF. The CDR3 region has the DNA TGTGCCAGCAGTTACGTTGGCTCACAGGATACGCAGTATTTT. The genes are TRBV6-5 and TRBJ2-3; no definite D call. Trimming took off 2 bases at V and 6 bases at J, with 12 bases between the two ends. This CDR3 contains 14 residues. Germline values: CDR1 MNHEY, CDR2 SVGAGI.